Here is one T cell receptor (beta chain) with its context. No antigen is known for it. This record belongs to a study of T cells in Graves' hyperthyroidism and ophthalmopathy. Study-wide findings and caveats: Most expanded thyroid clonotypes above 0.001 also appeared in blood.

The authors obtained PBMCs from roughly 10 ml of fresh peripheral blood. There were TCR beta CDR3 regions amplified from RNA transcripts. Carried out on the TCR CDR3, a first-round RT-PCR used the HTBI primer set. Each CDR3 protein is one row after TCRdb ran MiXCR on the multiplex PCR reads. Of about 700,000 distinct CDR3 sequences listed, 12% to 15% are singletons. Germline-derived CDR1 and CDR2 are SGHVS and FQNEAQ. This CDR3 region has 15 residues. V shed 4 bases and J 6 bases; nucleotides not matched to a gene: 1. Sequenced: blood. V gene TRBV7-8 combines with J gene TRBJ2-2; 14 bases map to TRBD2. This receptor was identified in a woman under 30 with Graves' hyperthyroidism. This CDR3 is CASSSTSGGAGELFF. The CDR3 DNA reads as TGTGCCAGCAGCTCGACTAGCGGGGGGGCCGGGGAGCTGTTTTTT.